This T cell receptor (beta chain) was retrieved from a study of cytomegalovirus exposure and HLA in healthy donors. CDR3 length: 15 residues. A multiplex PCR was run with 60 Vbeta primers and 13 Jbeta primers. Profiling relied on immunoSEQ multiplex PCR, and the TCRdb table lists in-frame clones only, not all of them. The sample includes about 230,000 clones, about 89% of them seen just once. V usage is TRBV12-1 and J usage is TRBJ1-2; the table's D call, TRBD1, was not checked against the DNA. TRBV12-1 is a recognized pseudogene. The TCR sequence derives from a woman aged 18-29 years in good health and CMV-seronegative. The specimen sequenced was PBMCs. CDR3 loop: CASSSRGQANYGYTF. For the CDR3, the DNA is TGTGCCAGCAGCTCCCGGGGACAGGCTAACTATGGCTACACCTTC.